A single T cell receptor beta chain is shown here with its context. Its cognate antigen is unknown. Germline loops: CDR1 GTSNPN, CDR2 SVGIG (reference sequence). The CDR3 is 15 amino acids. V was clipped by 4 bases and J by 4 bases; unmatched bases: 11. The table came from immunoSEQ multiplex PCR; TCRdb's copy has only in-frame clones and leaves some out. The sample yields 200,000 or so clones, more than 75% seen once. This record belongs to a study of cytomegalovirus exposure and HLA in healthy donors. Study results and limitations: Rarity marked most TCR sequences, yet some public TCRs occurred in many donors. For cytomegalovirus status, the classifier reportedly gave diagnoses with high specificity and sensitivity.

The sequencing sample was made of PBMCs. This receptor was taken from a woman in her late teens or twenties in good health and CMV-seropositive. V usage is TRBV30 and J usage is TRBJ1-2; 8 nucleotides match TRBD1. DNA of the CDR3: TGTGCCTGGAAGATCTCAGGGGGCGCGGGCTATGGCTACACCTTC. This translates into CAWKISGGAGYGYTF.